The 15 T cell receptor beta chains given below trace back to one sample, sequenced in a study of T-cell reconstitution after alpha-beta-depleted transplantation in children. Unique molecular identifiers tagged the TCRbeta library. TCRdb called the PCR reads again in MiXCR, with one record for every CDR3 protein. The sample lists about 370,000 distinct CDR3 sequences; around 21% were seen once. Sample: PBMCs from the stem cell graft donor, taken from the stem cell graft. The source of these receptors is a human donor who donated a stem cell graft to a child with acute myeloid leukemia.

This clonotype has just a few counts. The chain employs TRBV18 and TRBJ1-3; 7 bases align to TRBD1. Germline V lookup: CDR1 KGHSH, CDR2 LQKENI. The trim removed 8 bases at V and 0 bases at J, leaving 7 bases unmatched. This CDR3 is 15 amino acids long. DNA of the CDR3: TGTGCCAGCCCTTCGGACAGGAGCTCTGGAAACACCATATATTTT. It is translated as CASPSDRSSGNTIYF.

This clonotype has only a few counts. The chain is built from TRBV7-8 and TRBJ2-1; D is perhaps TRBD2 (5 bases). The CDR3 consists of 15 residues. In germline, CDR1 is SGHVS, CDR2 FQNEAQ. Trimming removed 7 bases from V and 5 bases from J, with 18 bases in between. This CDR3 reads CASTLRASTDNEQFF. For the CDR3, the DNA is TGTGCCAGCACCCTGAGGGCTAGCACGGACAATGAGCAGTTCTTC.

This rearrangement joins TRBV7-2 to TRBJ2-3, with TRBD2 matching 11 bases. CDR3 length: 16 amino acids. CDR1 and CDR2 (germline): SGHTA, FQGNSA. J gave up 4 bases and V 5 bases, and 8 bases lay outside the gene matches. The CDR3 coding sequence is TGTGCCAGCAGCCCGGGAAGTAGCGGGAGGGCAGATACGCAGTATTTT. Amino acids: CASSPGSSGRADTQYF. The full variable domain, in which reference TRBV7-2 and TRBJ2-3 provide the parts outside the CDR3, is GAGVSQSPSNKVTEKGKDVELRCDPISGHTALYWYRQSLGQGLEFLIYFQGNSAPDKSGLPSDRFSAERTGGSVSTLTIQRTQQEDSAVYLCASSPGSSGRADTQYFGPGTRLTVL.

V usage is TRBV27 and J usage is TRBJ2-1; 7 bases map to TRBD2. The CDR3 extends over 16 amino acids. V was clipped by 2 bases and J by 4 bases; unmatched bases: 8. CDR1 and CDR2 (germline): MNHEY, SMNVEV (reference sequence). Here the CDR3 reads CASSLVTSNWYNEQFF. The CDR3 DNA sequence: TGTGCCAGCAGTTTAGTGACTAGCAATTGGTACAATGAGCAGTTCTTC.

This clonotype occurred a few times. The chain has TRBV6-6 and TRBJ1-2; no clear D. The V and J ends lost 6 bases and 1 base respectively, with 9 bases between them. Germline CDR1 MNHNY, CDR2 SVGAGI (reference sequence). The CDR3 is made up of 13 amino acids. CDR3 DNA sequence: TGTGCCAGCAGCCCAAGATTTAACTATGGCTACACCTTC. Its translation is CASSPRFNYGYTF.

This clonotype was seen more than once but under ten times. The CDR3 DNA reads TGTGCCAGCAGGAATGGGGGCACCGGGGAGCTGTTTTTT. Its protein is CASRNGGTGELFF. The chain carries TRBV11-2 and TRBJ2-2; D is perhaps TRBD1 or TRBD2 (5 bases each). Germline assignment: CDR1 SGHAT and CDR2 FQNNGV. Between the trimmed V and J ends, which lost 6 bases and 4 bases, there was a span of 9 bases. The CDR3 runs to 13 residues.

This clonotype occurred many times. This rearrangement joins TRBV12-3 or TRBV12-4 to TRBJ2-2; D is uncertain. The CDR3 is made up of 14 amino acids. Trimming shortened V by 5 bases and J by 1 base, and 8 bases separated the two germline ends. CDR3 protein: CASSQDRNTGELFF. In nucleotides, the CDR3 is TGTGCCAGCAGTCAGGACCGGAACACCGGGGAGCTGTTTTTT.

This chain links TRBV4-3 with TRBJ2-7; 8 bases agree with TRBD1. The V and J ends lost 1 base and 1 base, in that order; junction bases with no gene match: 3. CDR1 and CDR2 from the germline V gene are LGHNA and YSLEER. This CDR3 comprises 15 residues. CDR3 DNA: TGCGCCAGCAGCCAAGGGACAGGGAGATCCTACGAGCAGTACTTC. As protein: CASSQGTGRSYEQYF.

The chain links TRBV25-1 to TRBJ2-3; the D is unclear. Germline V gene data show CDR1 as MGHDK and CDR2 as SYGVNS. This CDR3 has 13 residues. Trimming removed 5 bases at V and 2 bases at J, with 8 bases between. The CDR3, as DNA: TGTGCCAGCAGTACATGGGCCACAGATACGCAGTATTTT. It encodes CASSTWATDTQYF.

This clonotype was counted between two and nine times. The genes are TRBV12-3 or TRBV12-4 and TRBJ2-7; D possibly corresponds to TRBD2 (6 bases). CDR3 length: 15 amino acids. V was clipped by 1 base and J by 2 bases, with 12 bases between them. The CDR3 reads CASSLGQWGAYEQYF. The CDR3 DNA is TGTGCCAGCAGTTTAGGACAGTGGGGGGCCTACGAGCAGTACTTC.

A few counts support this clonotype. The rearrangement joins TRBV4-1 to TRBJ2-1, with TRBD2 as a possible D gene (6 bases). The V end lost 7 bases, the J end lost 8 bases, and 9 bases lay between the germline ends. The CDR3 is made up of 11 amino acids. Germline CDR1 MGHRA, CDR2 YSYEKL. Here the CDR3 DNA reads TGCGCCAGCATGCGGGGCGATGAGCAGTTCTTC. Amino acids: CASMRGDEQFF.

This clonotype showed up just a few times. The chain employs TRBV29-1 and TRBJ2-3, with 9 nucleotides matching TRBD1. The CDR3 totals 15 residues. Unmatched junction bases numbered 6, after V lost 4 bases and J lost 1 base. Germline-derived CDR1 and CDR2 are SQVTM and ANQGSEA. The CDR3 reads CSVGGTGRRTDTQYF. The CDR3 coding sequence is TGCAGCGTTGGGGGGACAGGGAGGCGCACAGATACGCAGTATTTT.

The table lists this clonotype with a few counts. The chain couples TRBV7-2 to TRBJ2-1; no clear D gene. CDR1 SGHTA and CDR2 FQGNSA come from the germline V gene. This CDR3 contains 14 residues. V was shortened by 3 bases and J by 4 bases, with 10 bases between the two germline ends. The CDR3 DNA reads TGTGCCAGCAGCTTTACCGGAACTTACAATGAGCAGTTCTTC. Its translation: CASSFTGTYNEQFF.

The rearrangement joins TRBV24-1 to TRBJ2-1, with D possibly TRBD2 on 6 matching bases. Trimming took 5 bases from V and 6 from J, leaving 16 bases between them. The CDR3 is 15 amino acids. Germline lookup yields CDR1 KGHDR and CDR2 SFDVKD. In nucleotides, the CDR3 is TGTGCCACCAGTGCCAAGGGTGGGGAGGTCAATGAGCAGTTCTTC. Translated, it gives CATSAKGGEVNEQFF.

This clonotype was seen many times. V gene TRBV5-1 combines with J gene TRBJ2-3; D is tentatively TRBD1 or TRBD2 (5 bases each). Trimming cost V 0 bases and J 0 bases, with 8 bases left between them. CDR3 length equals 15 residues. Looked up from germline, CDR1 is SGHRS and CDR2 is YFSETQ. DNA of the CDR3: TGCGCCAGCAGCTTGGTGGGGGATAGCACAGATACGCAGTATTTT. Translation: CASSLVGDSTDTQYF. Full variable domain (rest looked up from reference TRBV5-1 and TRBJ2-3): KAGVTQTPRYLIKTRGQQVTLSCSPISGHRSVSWYQQTPGQGLQFLFEYFSETQRNKGNFPGRFSGRQFSNSRSEMNVSTLELGDSALYLCASSLVGDSTDTQYFGPGTRLTVL.